These 32 T cell receptor beta chains were sequenced from one sample in a study of neoadjuvant anti-PD-1 for oral cavity cancer. The time point was: after neoadjuvant nivolumab, at surgical resection. Measured with immunoSEQ multiplex PCR; TCRdb has only the in-frame clones, and not every one. In the table there are around 68,000 clones, roughly nine tenths of which are singletons. The specimen comprised PBMCs, sampled after nivolumab (anti-PD-1) treatment. The source is a person aged 40 to 85 with oral cavity squamous cell carcinoma.

J is TRBJ2-3 and V is TRBV27; no clear D. CDR1 MNHEY and CDR2 SMNVEV come from the germline V gene (reference sequence). Deletions cut 6 bases from V and 3 bases from J, with 7 bases between. The CDR3 is 12 amino acids. CDR3 in amino acids: CASRGDTDTQYF. The CDR3 region has the DNA TGTGCCAGCAGGGGCGATACAGATACGCAGTATTTT.

This chain connects TRBV19 to TRBJ1-6; no clear D. Per the germline V gene, CDR1 is LNHDA and CDR2 is SQIVND (reference sequence). Trimming pared 1 base from V and 0 bases from J, leaving 7 bases between. This CDR3 comprises 16 residues. Written as DNA, the CDR3 is TGTGCCAGTAGTATAGCGGAGAGCTCCTATAATTCACCCCTCCACTTT. This translates into CASSIAESSYNSPLHF.

This clone was seen a handful of times. The chain recombines TRBV28 with TRBJ2-7; TRBD1 might be the D (6 bases). In germline, CDR1 is MDHEN, CDR2 SYDVKM. The CDR3 is made up of 16 amino acids. V was cut by 6 bases and J by 0 bases, with 18 bases left in between. CDR3 coding DNA: TGTGCCAGCAGCCGGATCAGCCTGGGACACTCCTACGAGCAGTACTTC. Amino acids: CASSRISLGHSYEQYF.

The rearrangement links TRBV7-9 to TRBJ1-1; a possible D gene is TRBD1 (5 bases). The V and J ends lost 5 bases and 10 bases respectively, with 17 bases between them. The CDR3 spans 13 residues. Germline loops: CDR1 SEHNR, CDR2 FQNEAQ (reference sequence). The CDR3 DNA reads as TGTGCCAGCAGCCGTGACAGAGCGATTGGAGCTTTCTTT. Translated: CASSRDRAIGAFF.

This clone was picked up a small number of times. The chain has TRBV19 and TRBJ2-1; D unclear. This CDR3 spans 14 amino acids. Deletions cut 4 bases from V and 6 bases from J, with 13 bases between. Germline V lookup: CDR1 LNHDA, CDR2 SQIVND (reference sequence). The CDR3 DNA reads TGTGCCAGTAGTAACGTGCCATCCGGCAATGAGCAGTTCTTC. Translation: CASSNVPSGNEQFF.

The rearrangement links TRBV12-5 to TRBJ2-1, with a weak D call TRBD2 (5 bases). The CDR3 has 16 residues. Germline V gene data show CDR1 as LGHNT and CDR2 as FRNRAP. Between the trimmed V and J ends, which lost 0 bases and 8 bases, there was a span of 17 bases. This CDR3 is CASGLVVGLSVYEQFF. CDR3 DNA: TGTGCTAGTGGTTTGGTAGTAGGACTTAGTGTGTATGAGCAGTTCTTC. The full variable domain, its missing parts supplied by reference TRBV12-5 and TRBJ2-1, is DARVTQTPRHKVTEMGQEVTMRCQPILGHNTVFWYRQTMMQGLELLAYFRNRAPLDDSGMPKDRFSAEMPDATLATLKIQPSEPRDSAVYFCASGLVVGLSVYEQFFGPGTRLTVL.

The V and J genes are TRBV19 and TRBJ1-2, with D possibly TRBD1 on 5 matching bases. This CDR3 is built from 13 residues. CDR1 is LNHDA and CDR2 is SQIVND in the germline V gene (reference sequence). V was cut by 6 bases and J by 8 bases, with 16 bases left in between. CDR3 nucleotide sequence: TGTGCCAGTAGCCCCAGGGTCTCTTCAGGCTACACCTTC. Translation gives CASSPRVSSGYTF.

This clone has only a few counts. The J gene is TRBJ1-6, the V gene TRBV7-3; D not certain. Trimming pared 0 bases from V and 0 bases from J, leaving 6 bases between. From germline, CDR1 is SGHTA and CDR2 FQGTGA. The CDR3 length is 16 residues. DNA for the CDR3: TGTGCCAGCAGCTTAACGGGCAGCTCCTATAATTCACCCCTCCACTTT. The encoded protein is CASSLTGSSYNSPLHF.

V and J are TRBV25-1 and TRBJ1-4, with 11 positions matching TRBD1. The J segment lost 8 bases and the V segment lost 2 bases, leaving 7 bases of the junction unmatched. This CDR3 is 16 amino acids long. Germline CDR1 MGHDK, CDR2 SYGVNS. CDR3 sequence: CASSEGGQGAGEKLFF. CDR3 in DNA: TGTGCCAGCAGTGAAGGTGGACAGGGGGCGGGCGAAAAACTGTTTTTT.

The chain links TRBV27 to TRBJ2-1; 11 positions agree with TRBD2. J gave up 3 bases and V 8 bases, and 12 bases lay outside the gene matches. This CDR3 is 17 amino acids long. CDR1 and CDR2 (germline): MNHEY, SMNVEV (reference sequence). The CDR3 nucleotides are TGTGCCAGCCTCCCAGGGAGGACTAGCGGGTTCTACAATGAGCAGTTCTTC. It codes for CASLPGRTSGFYNEQFF.

This chain uses TRBV4-1 with TRBJ2-2; TRBD1 aligns across 7 bases. From germline, CDR1 is MGHRA and CDR2 YSYEKL. CDR3 length: 15 amino acids. The V and J ends lost 3 bases and 5 bases, in that order; junction bases with no gene match: 6. CDR3 nucleotides: TGCGCCAGCAGCCATGTGGGCAGGGGGACCGGGGAGCTGTTTTTT. The encoded protein is CASSHVGRGTGELFF.

The V and J genes are TRBV5-1 and TRBJ2-7, with TRBD2 identical over 9 bases. Germline V gives CDR1 SGHRS, CDR2 YFSETQ. Trimming cost V 0 bases and J 7 bases; bases outside gene matches: 5. This CDR3 is 14 amino acids long. Here the CDR3 reads CASSLASGAGEQYF. CDR3 sequence (DNA): TGCGCCAGCAGCTTGGCTAGCGGGGCGGGTGAGCAGTACTTC. Based on the CDR3 plus reference TRBV5-1 and TRBJ2-7, the full variable domain is KAGVTQTPRYLIKTRGQQVTLSCSPISGHRSVSWYQQTPGQGLQFLFEYFSETQRNKGNFPGRFSGRQFSNSRSEMNVSTLELGDSALYLCASSLASGAGEQYFGPGTRLTVT.

This clone was detected only once. J is TRBJ2-7 and V is TRBV7-2, with a possible D match to TRBD2 (6 bases). Germline lookup yields CDR1 SGHTA and CDR2 FQGNSA. V lost 2 bases, J lost 2 bases, and 13 bases lay in between. The CDR3 has 15 amino acids. The CDR3 sequence: CASSLTGTAAYEQYF. The CDR3 nucleotides are TGTGCCAGCAGCTTAACCGGGACTGCAGCCTACGAGCAGTACTTC.

This clone has just one count. DNA of the CDR3: TGCAGTGCTGCCGAAGAGACCCAGTACTTC. Its protein product is CSAAEETQYF. This sequence joins TRBV20-1 and TRBJ2-5; D is ambiguous. Germline lookup yields CDR1 DFQATT and CDR2 SNEGSKA (reference sequence). V gave up 5 bases and J gave up 3 bases, with 4 bases separating them. The CDR3 sequence is 10 residues long.

The chain has TRBV2 and TRBJ1-2, with 9 bases aligning to TRBD1. The CDR3 is 14 amino acids. The V gene's germline CDR1 is SNHLY and CDR2 FYNNEI. Unmatched junction bases numbered 5, after V lost 3 bases and J lost 6 bases. In nucleotides, the CDR3 is TGTGCCAGCAGTGAGGGGACAGGGATCGATGGCTACACCTTC. This codes for CASSEGTGIDGYTF.

The chain uses TRBV5-1 and TRBJ1-2; D is perhaps TRBD1 (6 bases). V lost 4 bases to trimming and J lost 7 bases, with 23 bases between them. Germline V lookup: CDR1 SGHRS, CDR2 YFSETQ. CDR3 size: 16 residues. The CDR3 region is CASSPLPGASLSGYTF. The CDR3, as DNA: TGCGCCAGCAGCCCACTCCCAGGGGCGTCTCTTTCTGGCTACACCTTC.

V usage is TRBV7-9 and J usage is TRBJ2-1, with 12 bases identical to TRBD2. Trimming at V came to 1 base and at J to 3 bases, leaving 4 bases not matched to a gene. CDR3 length: 17 amino acids. Per the germline V gene, CDR1 is SEHNR and CDR2 is FQNEAQ (reference sequence). CDR3 in DNA: TGTGCCAGCAGCTTAGTAGGGACTAGCGGGCACTACAATGAGCAGTTCTTC. Amino acid sequence: CASSLVGTSGHYNEQFF.

This chain joins TRBV5-1 and TRBJ1-4, with 7 positions matching TRBD1. Trimming removed 1 base from V and 5 bases from J; junction bases left unmatched: 5. Germline CDR1 reads SGHRS; CDR2 reads YFSETQ. The CDR3 sequence is 15 residues long. The CDR3 nucleotides read TGCGCCAGCAGCTTGAACAGGGGTACAAATGAAAAACTGTTTTTT. Translation: CASSLNRGTNEKLFF.

The V gene is TRBV5-4, the J gene TRBJ2-3; 9 bases are a match to TRBD2. V lost 4 bases and J lost 6; bases outside the gene matches: 6. Germline loops: CDR1 SGHNT, CDR2 YYREEE (reference sequence). CDR3 length: 14 amino acids. The CDR3 here is CASSGGLAGDTQYF. CDR3 in DNA: TGTGCCAGCAGCGGGGGACTAGCCGGGGATACGCAGTATTTT.

The rearrangement links TRBV23-1 to TRBJ2-7; D unresolved. TRBV23-1 is annotated as an ORF whose role is uncertain. This CDR3 contains 13 residues. V lost 2 bases and J 2 bases, leaving 7 bases between the germline ends. CDR3 in amino acids: CASSQPGTYEQYF. The CDR3 coding sequence is TGCGCCAGCAGTCAACCGGGTACCTACGAGCAGTACTTC.

The chain joins TRBV7-3 to TRBJ2-1, with D possibly TRBD2 on 6 matching bases. CDR3 size: 15 residues. Trimming cost V 5 bases and J 0 bases, with 11 bases left between them. Germline V gene sequence: CDR1 SGHTA, CDR2 FQGTGA. In nucleotides, the CDR3 is TGTGCCAGCAGCCCGGACTATAGCTCCTACAATGAGCAGTTCTTC. Translating it yields CASSPDYSSYNEQFF.

This clone showed up just a few times. This chain uses TRBV28 with TRBJ2-5; 8 bases fit TRBD1. Trimming removed 4 bases from V and 5 bases from J; junction bases left unmatched: 9. This CDR3 has 15 residues. The germline CDR1 and CDR2 sequences are MDHEN and SYDVKM. CDR3 DNA sequence: TGTGCCAGCAGTTCCCCCGGGACAGGACAGGAGACCCAGTACTTC. Translation gives CASSSPGTGQETQYF.

The chain recombines TRBV6-5 with TRBJ1-2; D unclear. CDR1 is MNHEY and CDR2 is SVGAGI in the germline V gene. CDR3 length equals 14 residues. V dropped 6 bases and J dropped 4 bases, with 15 bases sitting between them. CDR3 amino acids: CASRPDGGSYGYTF. CDR3 sequence (DNA): TGTGCCAGCAGACCCGACGGAGGGAGCTATGGCTACACCTTC.

The chain recombines TRBV7-9 with TRBJ2-1; D may be TRBD1 or TRBD2 (6 bases each). V dropped 4 bases and J dropped 0 bases, with 13 bases sitting between them. This CDR3 has 16 amino acids. Germline CDR1 reads SEHNR; CDR2 reads FQNEAQ (reference sequence). CDR3: CASSSLRGASYNEQFF. For the CDR3, the DNA is TGTGCCAGCAGCTCCCTTAGGGGGGCCTCCTACAATGAGCAGTTCTTC.

V is TRBV11-2 and J is TRBJ1-1, with TRBD1 identical over 7 bases. The germline gives CDR1 SGHAT, CDR2 FQNNGV. The CDR3 has 15 residues. The junction had 9 bases not matched to a gene; V was cut back by 3 bases and J by 5 bases. CDR3 amino acids: CASSLQGVGGTEAFF. The CDR3 DNA reads as TGTGCCAGCAGCTTGCAGGGGGTCGGTGGGACTGAAGCTTTCTTT.

The CDR3 loop reads CASSLRPWGVNTEAFF. CDR3 DNA: TGTGCCAGCAGTTTAAGACCCTGGGGGGTGAACACTGAAGCTTTCTTT. The chain has TRBV27 and TRBJ1-1; TRBD1 might be the D (5 bases). V was cut by 2 bases and J by 0 bases, with 13 bases left in between. Germline loops: CDR1 MNHEY, CDR2 SMNVEV (reference sequence). CDR3 size: 16 residues.

V gene TRBV18 combines with J gene TRBJ2-1; D call uncertain. The CDR3 is made up of 12 amino acids. Deletions cut 1 base from V and 5 bases from J, with 3 bases between. Germline CDR1 is KGHSH and CDR2 is LQKENI. This CDR3 is CASSPQNNEQFF. The DNA for the CDR3 is TGTGCCAGCTCACCACAGAACAATGAGCAGTTCTTC. Full variable domain (rest looked up from reference TRBV18 and TRBJ2-1): NAGVMQNPRHLVRRRGQEARLRCSPMKGHSHVYWYRQLPEEGLKFMVYLQKENIIDESGMPKERFSAEFPKEGPSILRIQQVVRGDSAAYFCASSPQNNEQFFGPGTRLTVL.

The gene calls are TRBV2 and TRBJ1-2, with D maybe TRBD1 (6 bases). Germline V gene sequence: CDR1 SNHLY, CDR2 FYNNEI. This CDR3 contains 13 residues. Deletions cut 8 bases from V and 8 bases from J, with 18 bases between. As DNA, the CDR3 is TGTGCCAGCTGGGGCAGGGGTGTTGTAGGCTACACCTTC. Translated: CASWGRGVVGYTF.

The chain carries TRBV9 and TRBJ2-7; no firm D call. V was pared by 0 bases and J by 5 bases, with 12 bases between. The CDR3 is made up of 14 amino acids. Germline V CDR1 and CDR2: SGDLS, YYNGEE. The CDR3 loop reads CASSVAPGLDEQYF. CDR3 DNA sequence: TGTGCCAGCAGCGTAGCCCCTGGTTTGGACGAGCAGTACTTC.

The chain combines TRBV20-1 with TRBJ1-2; 7 nucleotides align to TRBD1. CDR3 length: 11 amino acids. The germline V gene has CDR1 DFQATT and CDR2 SNEGSKA (reference sequence). Trimming at V came to 6 bases and at J to 6 bases, leaving 4 bases not matched to a gene. In DNA, the CDR3 is TGCAGTGCCAAAGGGACAGATGGCTACACCTTC. This codes for CSAKGTDGYTF.

This chain connects TRBV6-5 to TRBJ2-2; perhaps TRBD2 as D (6 bases). The CDR3 is made up of 13 amino acids. Germline CDR1 reads MNHEY; CDR2 reads SVGAGI. V gave up 3 bases and J gave up 7 bases, with 9 bases separating them. The CDR3 loop reads CASSYLGGGELFF. DNA of the CDR3: TGTGCCAGCAGTTATCTGGGGGGCGGGGAGCTGTTTTTT.

This clone was recorded once. Other DNA sequences in this specimen translate into the identical CDR3. V usage is TRBV30 and J usage is TRBJ1-5, with D perhaps TRBD1 (5 bases). There are 13 residues in the CDR3. Between the trimmed V and J ends, which lost 1 base and 2 bases, there was a span of 6 bases. The germline V gene encodes CDR1 GTSNPN and CDR2 SVGIG (reference sequence). As DNA, the CDR3 is TGTGCCTGGAGTGGGGGGGGCAATCAGCCCCAGCATTTT. The encoded protein is CAWSGGGNQPQHF.